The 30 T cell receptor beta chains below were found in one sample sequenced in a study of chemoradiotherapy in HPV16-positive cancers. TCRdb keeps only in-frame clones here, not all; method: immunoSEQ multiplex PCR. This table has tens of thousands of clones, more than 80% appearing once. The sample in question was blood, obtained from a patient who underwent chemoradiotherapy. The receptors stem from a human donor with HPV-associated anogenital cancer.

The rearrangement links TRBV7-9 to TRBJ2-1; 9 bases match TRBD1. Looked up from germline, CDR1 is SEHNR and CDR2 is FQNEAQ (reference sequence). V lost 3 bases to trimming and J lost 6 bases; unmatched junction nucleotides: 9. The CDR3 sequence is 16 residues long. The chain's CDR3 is CASSFGETGGSNEQFF. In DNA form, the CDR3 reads TGTGCCAGCAGCTTCGGGGAGACAGGGGGTAGCAATGAGCAGTTCTTC.

The chain's CDR3 is CASSPDERDEQYF. The DNA of the CDR3 is TGTGCCAGCTCACCAGACGAGCGGGACGAGCAGTACTTC. The genes are TRBV18 and TRBJ2-7; TRBD2 is a possible D gene (6 bases). Per the germline V gene, CDR1 is KGHSH and CDR2 is LQKENI. This CDR3 contains 13 residues. Trimming pared 2 bases from V and 5 bases from J, leaving 10 bases between.

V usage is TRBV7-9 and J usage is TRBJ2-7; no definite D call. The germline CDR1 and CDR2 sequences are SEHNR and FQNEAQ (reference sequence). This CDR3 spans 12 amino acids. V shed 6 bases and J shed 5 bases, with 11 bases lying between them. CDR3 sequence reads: CASSFPGHEQYF. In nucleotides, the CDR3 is TGTGCCAGCAGTTTCCCCGGGCACGAGCAGTACTTC.

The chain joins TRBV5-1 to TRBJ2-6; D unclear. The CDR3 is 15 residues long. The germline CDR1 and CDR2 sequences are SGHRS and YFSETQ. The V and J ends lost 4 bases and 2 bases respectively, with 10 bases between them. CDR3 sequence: CASSRGGAGANVLTF. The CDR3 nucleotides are TGCGCCAGCAGCCGAGGCGGTGCTGGGGCCAACGTCCTGACTTTC.

The CDR3 DNA reads as TGTGCCAGCAGCCCTCCCGGTACTAGCCGAGATACGCAGTATTTT. It specifies CASSPPGTSRDTQYF. The J gene is TRBJ2-3, the V gene TRBV21-1; the table's D call, TRBD2, has no DNA check behind it. TRBV21-1 is shown as a pseudogene. This CDR3 is 15 amino acids long.

DNA of the CDR3: TGTGCCAGCTCACCACAGGTATCAAATGAAAAACTGTTTTTT. Its protein is CASSPQVSNEKLFF. This chain uses TRBV18 with TRBJ1-4; D remains ambiguous. The V and J ends lost 1 base and 5 bases respectively, with 8 bases between them. The CDR3 loop spans 14 amino acids. CDR1 and CDR2 from the germline V gene are KGHSH and LQKENI.

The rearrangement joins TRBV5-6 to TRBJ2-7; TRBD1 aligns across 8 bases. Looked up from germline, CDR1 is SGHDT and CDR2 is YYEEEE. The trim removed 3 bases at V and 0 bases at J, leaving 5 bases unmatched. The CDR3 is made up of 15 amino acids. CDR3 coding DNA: TGTGCCAGCAGCTCAGGGGGCAGGAGCTCCTACGAGCAGTACTTC. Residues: CASSSGGRSSYEQYF.

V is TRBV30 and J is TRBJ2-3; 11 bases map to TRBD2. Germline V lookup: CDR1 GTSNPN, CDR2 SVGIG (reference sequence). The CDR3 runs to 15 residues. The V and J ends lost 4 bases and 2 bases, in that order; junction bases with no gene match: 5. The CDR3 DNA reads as TGTGCCTGGACCCCGGGACTAGCGGCCACAGATACGCAGTATTTT. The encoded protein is CAWTPGLAATDTQYF.

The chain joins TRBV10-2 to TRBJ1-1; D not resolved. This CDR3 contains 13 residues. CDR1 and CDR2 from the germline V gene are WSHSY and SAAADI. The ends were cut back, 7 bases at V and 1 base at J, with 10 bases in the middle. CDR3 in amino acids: CASNGAENTEAFF. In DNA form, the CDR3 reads TGCGCCAGCAACGGTGCAGAGAACACTGAAGCTTTCTTT.

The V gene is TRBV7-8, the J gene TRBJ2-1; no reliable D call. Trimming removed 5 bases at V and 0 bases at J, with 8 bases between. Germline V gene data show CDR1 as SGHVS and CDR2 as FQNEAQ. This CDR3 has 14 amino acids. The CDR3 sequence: CASSISSSYNEQFF. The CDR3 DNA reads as TGTGCCAGCAGCATTTCTAGCTCCTACAATGAGCAGTTCTTC.

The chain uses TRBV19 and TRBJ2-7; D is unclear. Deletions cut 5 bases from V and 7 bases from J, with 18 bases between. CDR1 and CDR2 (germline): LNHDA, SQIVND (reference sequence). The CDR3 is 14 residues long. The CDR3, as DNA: TGTGCCAGTAGTCTACTCGTCGCCAATGGGGAGCAGTACTTC. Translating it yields CASSLLVANGEQYF.

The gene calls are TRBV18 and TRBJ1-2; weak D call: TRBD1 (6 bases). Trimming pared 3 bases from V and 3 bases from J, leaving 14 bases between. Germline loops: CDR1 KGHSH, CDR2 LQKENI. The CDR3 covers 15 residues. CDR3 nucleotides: TGTGCCAGCTCACCCCTTGGGGGCCACGACTATGGCTACACCTTC. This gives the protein CASSPLGGHDYGYTF.

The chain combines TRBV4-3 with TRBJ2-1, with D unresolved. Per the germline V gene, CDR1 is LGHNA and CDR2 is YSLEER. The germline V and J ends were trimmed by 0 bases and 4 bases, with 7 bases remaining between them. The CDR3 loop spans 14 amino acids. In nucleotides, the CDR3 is TGCGCCAGCAGCCAAGAGGCGGCTTACAATGAGCAGTTCTTC. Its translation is CASSQEAAYNEQFF.

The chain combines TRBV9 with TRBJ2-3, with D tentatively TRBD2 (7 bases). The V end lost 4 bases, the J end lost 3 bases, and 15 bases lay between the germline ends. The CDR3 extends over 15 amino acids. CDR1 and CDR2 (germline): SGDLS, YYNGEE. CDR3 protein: CASSLGGAETDTQYF. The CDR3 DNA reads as TGTGCCAGCAGCCTAGGGGGGGCGGAGACAGATACGCAGTATTTT.

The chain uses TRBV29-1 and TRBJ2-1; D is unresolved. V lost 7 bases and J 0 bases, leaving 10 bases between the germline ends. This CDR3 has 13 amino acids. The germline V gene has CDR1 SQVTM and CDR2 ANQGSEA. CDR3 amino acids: CSAHRASYNEQFF. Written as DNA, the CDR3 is TGCAGCGCTCACCGGGCCTCCTACAATGAGCAGTTCTTC.

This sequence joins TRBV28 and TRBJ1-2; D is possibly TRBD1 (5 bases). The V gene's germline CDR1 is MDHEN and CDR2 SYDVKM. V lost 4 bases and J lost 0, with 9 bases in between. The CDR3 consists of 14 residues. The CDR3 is CASSSGQANYGYTF. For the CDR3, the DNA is TGTGCCAGCAGTTCCGGACAAGCTAACTATGGCTACACCTTC.

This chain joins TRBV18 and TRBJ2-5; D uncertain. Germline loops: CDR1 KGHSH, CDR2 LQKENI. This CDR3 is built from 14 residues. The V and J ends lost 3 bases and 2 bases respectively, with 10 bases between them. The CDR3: CASSPLSEQETQYF. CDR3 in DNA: TGTGCCAGCTCACCGCTAAGTGAGCAAGAGACCCAGTACTTC.

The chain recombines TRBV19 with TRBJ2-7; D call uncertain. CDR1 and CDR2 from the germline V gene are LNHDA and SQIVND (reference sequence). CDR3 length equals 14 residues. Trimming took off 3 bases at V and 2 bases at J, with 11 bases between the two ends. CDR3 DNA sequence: TGTGCCAGTAGTATTCTTGCTGGGGCCTACGAGCAGTACTTC. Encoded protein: CASSILAGAYEQYF.

The CDR3 sequence is CASSYGAGVSNEQFF. CDR3 DNA: TGTGCCAGCAGTTACGGGGCGGGAGTGAGCAATGAGCAGTTCTTC. This chain connects TRBV6-5 to TRBJ2-1, with TRBD2 matching over 7 bases. This CDR3 spans 15 amino acids. The germline CDR1 and CDR2 sequences are MNHEY and SVGAGI. Losses at the gene ends were 2 bases for V and 6 bases for J; bases not matched to a gene: 7.

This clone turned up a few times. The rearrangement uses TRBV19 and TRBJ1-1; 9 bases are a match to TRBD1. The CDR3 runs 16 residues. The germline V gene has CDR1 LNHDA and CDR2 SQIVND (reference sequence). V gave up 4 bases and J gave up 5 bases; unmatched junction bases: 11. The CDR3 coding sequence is TGTGCCAGTAGTACTCTCCCGGACAGGGGAGAGACTGAAGCTTTCTTT. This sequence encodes CASSTLPDRGETEAFF.

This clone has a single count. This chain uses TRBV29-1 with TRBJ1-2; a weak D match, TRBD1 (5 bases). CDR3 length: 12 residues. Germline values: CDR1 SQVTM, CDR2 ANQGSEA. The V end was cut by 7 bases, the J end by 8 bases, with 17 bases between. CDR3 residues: CSARVGDEGYTF. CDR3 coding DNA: TGCAGCGCCCGGGTGGGGGATGAGGGCTACACCTTC.

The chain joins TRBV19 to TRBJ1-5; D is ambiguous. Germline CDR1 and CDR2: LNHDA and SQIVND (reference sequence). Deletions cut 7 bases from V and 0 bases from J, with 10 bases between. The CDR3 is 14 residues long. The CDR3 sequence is CASKGPYSNQPQHF. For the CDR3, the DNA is TGTGCCAGTAAAGGACCTTATAGCAATCAGCCCCAGCATTTT.

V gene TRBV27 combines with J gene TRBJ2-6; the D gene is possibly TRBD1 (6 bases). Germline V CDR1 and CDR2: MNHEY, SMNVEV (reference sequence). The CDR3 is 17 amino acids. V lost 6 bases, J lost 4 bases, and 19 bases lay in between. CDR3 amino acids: CASRGDTAFLGANVLTF. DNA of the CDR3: TGTGCCAGCAGAGGGGACACCGCATTCTTGGGGGCCAACGTCCTGACTTTC.

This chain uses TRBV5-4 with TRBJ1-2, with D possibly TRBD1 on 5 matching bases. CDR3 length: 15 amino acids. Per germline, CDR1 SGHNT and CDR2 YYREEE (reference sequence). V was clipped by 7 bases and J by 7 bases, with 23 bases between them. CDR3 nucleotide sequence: TGTGCCAGCGGGTTGGGGGGAGCCCAAGGAGGTGGCTACACCTTC. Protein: CASGLGGAQGGGYTF.

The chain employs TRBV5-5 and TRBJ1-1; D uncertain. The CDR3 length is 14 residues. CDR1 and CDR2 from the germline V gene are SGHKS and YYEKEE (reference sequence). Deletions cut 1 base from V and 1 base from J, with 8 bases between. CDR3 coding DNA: TGTGCCAGCAGCTTGTGGGCAGAGAACACTGAAGCTTTCTTT. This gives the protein CASSLWAENTEAFF.

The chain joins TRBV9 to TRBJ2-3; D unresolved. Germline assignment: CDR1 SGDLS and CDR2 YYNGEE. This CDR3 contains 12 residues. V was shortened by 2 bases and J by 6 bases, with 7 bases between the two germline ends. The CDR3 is CASSVTGDTQYF. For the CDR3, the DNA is TGTGCCAGCAGCGTGACTGGGGATACGCAGTATTTT.

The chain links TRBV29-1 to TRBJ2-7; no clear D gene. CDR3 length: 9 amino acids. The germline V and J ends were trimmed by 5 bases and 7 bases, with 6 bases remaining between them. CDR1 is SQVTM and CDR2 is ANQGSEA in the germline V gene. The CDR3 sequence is CSVPQEQYF. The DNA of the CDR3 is TGCAGCGTTCCCCAGGAGCAGTACTTC.

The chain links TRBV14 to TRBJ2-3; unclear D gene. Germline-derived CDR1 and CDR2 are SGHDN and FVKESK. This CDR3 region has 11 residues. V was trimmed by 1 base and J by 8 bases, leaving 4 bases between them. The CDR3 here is CASSQVATQYF. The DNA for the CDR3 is TGTGCCAGCAGCCAAGTAGCTACGCAGTATTTT.

In nucleotides, the CDR3 is TGTGCCAGCAGCTCAAACCGGGACAGGGTTATCCTCACTGAAGCTTTCTTT. It yields the protein CASSSNRDRVILTEAFF. V usage is TRBV7-9 and J usage is TRBJ1-1; 9 nucleotides match TRBD1. The CDR3 loop spans 17 amino acids. The germline V gene encodes CDR1 SEHNR and CDR2 FQNEAQ (reference sequence). The ends lost 4 bases at V and 4 bases at J; junction bases unmatched: 13.

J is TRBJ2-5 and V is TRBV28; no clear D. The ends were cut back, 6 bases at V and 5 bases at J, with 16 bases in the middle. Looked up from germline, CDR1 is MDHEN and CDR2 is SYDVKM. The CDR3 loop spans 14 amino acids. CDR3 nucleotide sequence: TGTGCCAGCAGCCGGACGCAGGAGAGGGAGACCCAGTACTTC. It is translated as CASSRTQERETQYF.